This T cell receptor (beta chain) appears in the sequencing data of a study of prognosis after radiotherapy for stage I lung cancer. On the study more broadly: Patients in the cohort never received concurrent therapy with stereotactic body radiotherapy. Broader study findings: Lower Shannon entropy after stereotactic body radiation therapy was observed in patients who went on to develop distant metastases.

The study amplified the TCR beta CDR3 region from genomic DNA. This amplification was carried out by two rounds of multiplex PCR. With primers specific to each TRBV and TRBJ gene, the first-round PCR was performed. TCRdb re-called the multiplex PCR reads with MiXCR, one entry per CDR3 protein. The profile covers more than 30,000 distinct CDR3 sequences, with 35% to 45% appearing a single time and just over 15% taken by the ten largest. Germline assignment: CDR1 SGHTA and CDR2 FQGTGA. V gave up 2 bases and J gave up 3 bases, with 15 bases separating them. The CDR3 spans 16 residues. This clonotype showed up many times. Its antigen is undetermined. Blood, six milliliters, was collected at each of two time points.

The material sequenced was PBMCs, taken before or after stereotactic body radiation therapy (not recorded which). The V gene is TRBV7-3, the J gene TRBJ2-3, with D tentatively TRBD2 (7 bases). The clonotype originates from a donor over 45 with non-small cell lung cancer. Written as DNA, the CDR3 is TGTGCCAGCAGCTTACTAGGGGGGGGGGGAACAGATACGCAGTATTTT. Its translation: CASSLLGGGGTDTQYF.